The rows below give T cell receptor beta chains drawn from one sample of a study of blood T cell repertoires in COVID-19. The table came from immunoSEQ multiplex PCR; TCRdb's copy has only in-frame clones and leaves some out. Among about 89,000 clones listed, roughly 80% were seen once. The source material was peripheral blood. The receptors here all came from a man between 65 and 80 years old with COVID-19, enrolled during active disease. Each CDR3 is given with its conserved first and last residue. D genes are given only for firm matches. The listing skips clone size in some rows; elsewhere it reads once, few, many or a size class.

d_call clone_size j_call v_call cdr3_nt cdr3_aa
NA NA TRBJ1-1 TRBV6-5 TGTGCCAGCAGAGGGACATCGAACACTGAAGCTTTCTTT CASRGTSNTEAFF
NA NA TRBJ2-7 TRBV6-5 TGTGCCAGCAGTTACTCCCTAGTCGGGGGCTACGAGCAGTACTTC CASSYSLVGGYEQYF
NA NA TRBJ2-1 TRBV18 TGTGCCAGCTCACCACCGTCTCTTTACAATGAGCAGTTCTTC CASSPPSLYNEQFF
TRBD1 once TRBJ1-2 TRBV5-1 TGCGCCAGCCGAAAACTTTTTAAAGACTTCACGGACAGGGGTACTGGCTACACCTTC CASRKLFKDFTDRGTGYTF
NA NA TRBJ2-1 TRBV6-2/TRBV6-3 TGTGCCAGCAGTTACACGAACCGGGACATATTGGTCTTC CASSYTNRDILVF
NA NA TRBJ1-2 TRBV6-6 TGTGCCAGCAGTCCGGGGGGTTATGGCTACACCTTC CASSPGGYGYTF
NA once TRBJ1-6 TRBV4-3 TGCGCCAGCAGCCAAGAAGGGAGGGGAAATTCACCCCTCCACTTT CASSQEGRGNSPLHF
TRBD1 NA TRBJ2-3 TRBV7-9 TGTGCCAGCAGGCAGGGGGCGGCAGATACGCAGTATTTT CASRQGAADTQYF
NA few TRBJ1-1 TRBV3-1/TRBV3-2 TGTGCCAGCAGCCAAGATGGGCTGGGGAGGGAAGCTTTCTTT CASSQDGLGREAFF
NA NA TRBJ1-5 TRBV12-3/TRBV12-4 TGTGCCAGCAGTTCAGGGATCAATCAGCCCCAGCATTTT CASSSGINQPQHF
TRBD1 NA TRBJ2-7 TRBV5-1 TGCGCCAGCAGCTTGGCCGGGACAGGGGTGTACGAGCAGTACTTC CASSLAGTGVYEQYF
NA NA TRBJ1-5 TRBV29-1 TGCAGCGTATCGACAGATAATCAGCCCCAGCATTTT CSVSTDNQPQHF
NA few TRBJ2-7 TRBV19 TGTGCCAGTACCGCGGCGCCCGGCTCTTCCTACGAGCAGTACTTC CASTAAPGSSYEQYF
TRBD2 few TRBJ2-2 TRBV10-1 TGCGCCAGCAGTCTAGCGGGAGGATCCGGGGAGCTGTTTTTT CASSLAGGSGELFF
TRBD2 NA TRBJ2-1 TRBV5-1 TGCGCCAGCAGCTTGGGACTAGCAGTTCATGAGCAGTTCTTC CASSLGLAVHEQFF
TRBD1 few TRBJ2-2 TRBV2 TGTGCCAGCAGCCCAGGGGGCAACACCGGGGAGCTGTTTTTT CASSPGGNTGELFF
NA NA TRBJ1-1 TRBV6-2/TRBV6-3 TGTGCCAGCAGTTACGCCCAGGGGACTGAAGCTTTCTTT CASSYAQGTEAFF
NA NA TRBJ1-6 TRBV27 TGTGCCAGCAGCCTGGACAGCTATAATTCACCCCTCCACTTT CASSLDSYNSPLHF
NA NA TRBJ1-2 TRBV7-2 TGTGCCAGCAGCTTCCAGGGCTATGGCTACACCTTC CASSFQGYGYTF
TRBD1 NA TRBJ1-1 TRBV6-6 TGTGCCAGCAGTTACCCCGGGACAGGGTATATTGAAGCTTTCTTT CASSYPGTGYIEAFF
TRBD2 NA TRBJ2-2 TRBV5-1 TGCGCCAGCAGCTTGGGACTAGCGGGGATTAACACCGGGGAGCTGTTTTTT CASSLGLAGINTGELFF
NA NA TRBJ1-6 TRBV27 TGTGCCAGCACGGGGGGGACATCCCATTCACCCCTCCACTTT CASTGGTSHSPLHF
NA NA TRBJ2-1 TRBV18 TGTGCCAGCTCACCACTCGAGCGCGGATACAATGAGCAGTTCTTC CASSPLERGYNEQFF
TRBD1 NA TRBJ1-1 TRBV11-2 TGTGCCAGCAGCCTGGGGACAGGGCGCACTGAAGCTTTCTTT CASSLGTGRTEAFF
TRBD1 NA TRBJ1-3 TRBV7-9 TGTGCCAGTCCAAAGGCGGGCCAGGGGGTTTCTTCTGGAAACACCATATATTTT CASPKAGQGVSSGNTIYF
NA NA TRBJ2-3 TRBV7-6 TGTGCCAGCAGCTTAGATAAGGGGAATCCCGCCCGCACAGATACGCAGTATTTT CASSLDKGNPARTDTQYF
NA once TRBJ1-5 TRBV5-1 TGCGCCAGCAGCCAGGGAGGGGATCAGCCCCAGCATTTT CASSQGGDQPQHF
NA NA TRBJ2-3 TRBV9 TGTGCCAGCAGGGCGGGGGCCACAGATACGCAGTATTTT CASRAGATDTQYF
TRBD2 NA TRBJ2-1 TRBV6-1 TGTGCCAGCAGTGAAGGCGGGGGTTATGAGCAGTTCTTC CASSEGGGYEQFF
NA NA TRBJ2-7 TRBV10-1 TGCGCCAGCAGTGAGAATTCGGGGGGCATCTACGAGCAGTACTTC CASSENSGGIYEQYF
NA NA TRBJ2-5 TRBV5-6 TGTGCCAGCAGCTCCCGGGGTGGGAAAGGGACCCAGTACTTC CASSSRGGKGTQYF